Listed below are T cell receptor beta chains from one sample, sequenced in a study of persistence of HIV-infected CD4 T cells. Measured with immunoSEQ multiplex PCR; TCRdb has only the in-frame clones, and not every one. The sample contains tens of thousands of clones, about nine tenths of which appear only once. These TCRs are of unknown antigen specificity. Sequenced here: CD4+ T cells sorted from PBMCs after roughly 18-hour stimulation, sampled from a patient who received antiretroviral therapy. These receptors were collected from an adult man with HIV who was CMV-seropositive. Both conserved end residues are part of each CDR3. D genes are given only for firm matches. Only some rows state a clone size, as once, few, many or a class for expanded clones.

>TRBJ2-7|-|TRBV21-1|-
CASISGPYPSYEQYF
TGTGCCAGCATCTCTGGTCCTTACCCCTCCTACGAGCAGTACTTC
>TRBJ1-2|-|TRBV10-1|-
CASSPSFEFGYTF
TGCGCCAGCAGTCCCAGTTTTGAATTTGGCTACACCTTC
>TRBJ2-7|-|TRBV9|TRBD1
CASSADGQGGSYEQYF
TGTGCCAGCAGCGCCGACGGACAGGGTGGCTCCTACGAGCAGTACTTC
>TRBJ1-1|-|TRBV2|-
CASSGATGRATEAFF
TGTGCCAGCAGTGGGGCTACAGGGCGGGCCACTGAAGCTTTCTTT
>TRBJ2-2|-|TRBV10-2|-
CASRGQGNTGELFF
TGCGCCAGCAGGGGGCAGGGGAACACCGGGGAGCTGTTTTTT
>TRBJ2-3|-|TRBV5-8|TRBD1
CASSLGQGIRTDTQYF
TGTGCCAGCAGCTTGGGACAGGGAATTAGGACAGATACGCAGTATTTT
>TRBJ1-5|medium-sized|TRBV28|-
CASRGSNQPQHF
TGTGCCAGCCGGGGCAGCAATCAGCCCCAGCATTTT
>TRBJ1-1|-|TRBV28|TRBD1
CASSLWGTGGFGTEAFF
TGTGCCAGCAGTTTATGGGGGACAGGGGGCTTTGGCACTGAAGCTTTCTTT
>TRBJ1-1|-|TRBV7-9|-
CASSPTPTQTEAFF
TGTGCCAGCAGCCCAACCCCGACACAAACTGAAGCTTTCTTT
>TRBJ2-7|-|TRBV10-3|-
CAISEIRVNEQYF
TGTGCCATCAGTGAGATTCGGGTGAACGAGCAGTACTTC
>TRBJ2-3|-|TRBV3-1/TRBV3-2|-
CASSQVFGQTDTQYF
TGTGCCAGCAGCCAAGTCTTTGGACAGACAGATACGCAGTATTTT
>TRBJ1-5|-|TRBV19|TRBD1
CASSTGGAFYGNQPQHF
TGTGCCAGTAGTACAGGGGGCGCATTTTATGGCAATCAGCCCCAGCATTTT
>TRBJ1-4|-|TRBV4-1|-
CASSLERATNEKLFF
TGCGCCAGCAGCCTAGAACGTGCAACTAATGAAAAACTGTTTTTT
>TRBJ2-7|-|TRBV2|-
CASSATGTVRDF
TGTGCCAGCAGTGCCACCGGGACGGTGCGAGACTTC
>TRBJ2-3|-|TRBV20-1|-
CSARGIDTQYF
TGCAGTGCTAGGGGGATCGATACGCAGTATTTT
>TRBJ2-5|-|TRBV21-1|-
CASSLWGTSEDVETQYF
TGTGCCAGCAGCCTTTGGGGAACTAGCGAAGATGTCGAGACCCAGTACTTC
>TRBJ1-6|few|TRBV4-2|-
CASSARLGSPLHF
TGTGCCAGCAGCGCCAGGTTGGGTTCACCCCTCCACTTT
>TRBJ1-5|-|TRBV6-7|-
CASSYGTPQPQHF
TGTGCCAGCAGTTACGGAACACCCCAGCCCCAGCATTTT
>TRBJ1-6|-|TRBV4-1|-
CASSQEATVNSPLHF
TGCGCCAGCAGCCAAGAGGCCACAGTTAATTCACCCCTCCACTTT